This T cell receptor beta chain appears in the sequencing data of a study of blood T cell repertoires in COVID-19 (dated by TCRdb to the early 2020s). For the study in its entirety: Samples covering the acute and convalescent phases of COVID-19 were provided by collaborators in the United States, Italy and Spain. Samples were obtained from the ongoing ImmuneRACE study (first 160 participants) and from 950 to 1,500 subjects provided by 6 global collaborators. The repertoires were made available in a free public database intended to serve as a resource for research on the immune response to SARS-CoV-2. Nearly every sample came with metadata listing a de-identified subject ID, COVID-19 status, age in years and sex. The material from the prospective study consisted of cDNA or gDNA derived from T cells, B-cell-depleted T cells, or PBMCs. HLA class I and class II types, where available, came from metadata supplied by the sample provider rather than from assay-based typing. Deeply sampled blood TCRbeta repertoires from subjects exposed to, actively infected with, or recovered from COVID-19 were included in the dataset. The study at large found these results: The amount of clinical and demographic metadata varied by source and participant and was provided uncurated.

V is cut by 4 bases and J by 7 bases, and the space between the germline ends is 16 bases. The CDR3 spans 14 residues, from the cysteine through the phenylalanine. Of the read, only the CDR3 DNA is kept; its 42 bases are in frame from base 1. The germline V gene (reference sequence) yields LGHDT for CDR1 and YNNKEL for CDR2. In Seattle, one collaborating source enrolled patients while the infection was active and tracked those patients longitudinally over the course of disease. The collaborating institutions used their own protocols to collect whole blood in K2EDTA tubes. For TCRbeta analysis, collaborators shipped samples as frozen whole blood, isolated PBMCs, or DNA extracted from either of those sample types. TCRbeta CDR3 regions were amplified from genomic DNA using the immunoSEQ Assay, a bias-controlled multiplex PCR. The authors' pipeline ran thus. The number of nucleated cells in each sample was estimated from the amplification of reference gene primers within the assay. Sequence reads were collapsed and filtered to measure the absolute abundance of every unique TCRbeta CDR3 rearrangement. Productive Simpson clonality was computed per sample as the square root of Simpson's diversity index over productive rearrangements. Entries here come from immuneACCESS through TCRdb and include only in-frame sequences with V and J called. Some clones fail to appear in such tables; in the studies checked, an unresolved V gene covers under half of the shortfall, and the cause of the remainder is unknown. V and J calls and clone size are given by that table; D and trimming were obtained from the DNA. This sample is represented by under 200,000 clones; about 85% of them were singletons. Around 8.4% of the sample is in the top ten clones.

As to this clone: No antigen is known for it. No much larger clone is present one base from it, and per-base qualities are unavailable.

Input material: peripheral blood. This receptor was obtained from a woman at least 80 years old with COVID-19, enrolled during active disease. The chain links TRBV3-1 (or the pseudogene TRBV3-2) with TRBJ1-2; no confident D gene assignment can be made. The CDR3 protein: CASSPAVALGGYTF. At the DNA level, the sequence is TGTGCCAGCAGCCCGGCGGTAGCTCTGGGTGGCTACACCTTC.